Listed here are 29 T cell receptor beta chains from one sample, sequenced in a study of beta chain features in type 1 diabetes. The study reverse transcribed the entire isolated RNA, so it sequenced expressed TCRB transcripts. The protocol was immunoSEQ multiplex PCR, while the TCRdb copy is restricted to in-frame clones and leaves out a portion. The sample consists of roughly 230,000 clones, about 11% of them appearing once. What these receptors recognize is not known. General study points: The study found moderately but significantly shorter TCRB CDR3s in all four CD4+ subsets of Type 1 diabetes patients.

The sequenced sample was naive CD4+ T cells from blood. These receptors were obtained from a man between 25 and 39 years old with type 1 diabetes.

The V gene is TRBV9, the J gene TRBJ2-3; 9 bases map to TRBD2. After removal of 4 bases from V and 6 bases from J, the junction contained 9 bases not matched to a gene. The CDR3 runs 15 residues. Germline-derived CDR1 and CDR2 are SGDLS and YYNGEE. The CDR3 here is CASSTVAGAPDTQYF. CDR3 nucleotide sequence: TGTGCCAGCAGCACGGTAGCGGGAGCGCCGGATACGCAGTATTTT.

This clone turned up a few times. The V and J genes are TRBV10-3 and TRBJ2-3; TRBD1 aligns across 10 bases. This CDR3 has 15 residues. Germline CDR1 and CDR2: ENHRY and SYGVKD. Trimming took 0 bases from V and 9 from J; bases not matched to a gene: 6. The CDR3: CAISESTGGLVTQYF. The CDR3 coding sequence is TGTGCCATCAGTGAGTCGACAGGGGGCTTGGTGACGCAGTATTTT.

V is TRBV15 and J is TRBJ2-7; D gene unclear. Germline CDR1 and CDR2: LNHNV and YYDKDF (reference sequence). This CDR3 is built from 13 residues. V was trimmed by 0 bases and J by 0 bases, leaving 3 bases between them. The CDR3 DNA follows: TGTGCCACCAGCAGAGACAACTCCTACGAGCAGTACTTC. This sequence encodes CATSRDNSYEQYF.

The V gene is TRBV23-1, the J gene TRBJ1-2, with TRBD1 identical over 7 bases. TRBV23-1 is designated an ORF whose function remains uncertain. There are 14 residues in the CDR3. With V trimmed by 4 bases and J by 3 bases, 5 bases remained unmatched. CDR3 DNA sequence: TGCGCCAGCAGTCTAACAGGGGCGGACTATGGCTACACCTTC. Protein: CASSLTGADYGYTF.

This clone has a handful of counts. The V gene is TRBV15, the J gene TRBJ2-3; no definite D call. This CDR3 contains 15 residues. CDR1 and CDR2 (germline): LNHNV, YYDKDF (reference sequence). Trimming took off 1 base at V and 2 bases at J, with 10 bases between the two ends. CDR3 residues: CATSRVKHNTDTQYF. CDR3 sequence (DNA): TGTGCCACCAGCAGAGTAAAACACAACACAGATACGCAGTATTTT.

This clone was recorded a few times. The chain is built from TRBV7-9 and TRBJ2-7, with a tentative D call TRBD1 (6 bases). The CDR3 is made up of 13 amino acids. Per the germline V gene, CDR1 is SEHNR and CDR2 is FQNEAQ (reference sequence). V was clipped by 5 bases and J by 8 bases, with 16 bases between them. The CDR3 coding sequence is TGTGCCAGCAGCCCATGGCAGGGGAATAAGCAGTACTTC. Translating gives CASSPWQGNKQYF.

This rearrangement joins TRBV4-2 to TRBJ2-5, with D possibly TRBD2 on 5 matching bases. The germline CDR1 and CDR2 sequences are LGHNA and YNFKEQ. Trimming pared 3 bases from V and 3 bases from J, leaving 17 bases between. This CDR3 is 16 amino acids long. The CDR3 DNA reads as TGTGCCAGCAGCCACCCCTCACCTCGGACTGAAGAGACCCAGTACTTC. Translation: CASSHPSPRTEETQYF.

The chain links TRBV6-5 to TRBJ1-2; possible D gene TRBD1, 5 bases. This CDR3 has 13 amino acids. Trimming shortened V by 2 bases and J by 4 bases, and 8 bases separated the two germline ends. CDR1 and CDR2 from the germline V gene are MNHEY and SVGAGI. CDR3 in amino acids: CASSYRGIYGYTF. CDR3 coding DNA: TGTGCCAGCAGTTACAGGGGAATCTATGGCTACACCTTC.

This clone was detected only a few times. The rearrangement joins TRBV4-3 to TRBJ2-3; D might be TRBD1 (6 bases). The V and J ends lost 3 bases and 8 bases respectively, with 9 bases between them. Germline V gene lookup returns CDR1 LGHNA and CDR2 YSLEER. The CDR3 runs to 12 residues. CDR3 sequence reads: CASSQGAGTQYF. CDR3 in DNA: TGCGCCAGCAGCCAGGGGGCTGGTACGCAGTATTTT.

The J gene is TRBJ2-2, the V gene TRBV28; 7 nucleotides match TRBD1. The germline gives CDR1 MDHEN, CDR2 SYDVKM. The CDR3 length is 15 residues. The trim removed 3 bases at V and 7 bases at J, leaving 8 bases unmatched. The CDR3 nucleotides are TGTGCCAGCAGTTTTTCCGACAGGGCGGGCGGGGAGCTGTTTTTT. Its protein product is CASSFSDRAGGELFF.

The CDR3 loop reads CASSEGLAGETQYF. Written as DNA, the CDR3 is TGTGCCAGCAGTGAGGGACTAGCGGGAGAGACCCAGTACTTC. The chain links TRBV2 to TRBJ2-5; TRBD2 aligns across 12 bases. Germline V gene lookup returns CDR1 SNHLY and CDR2 FYNNEI. V gave up 3 bases and J gave up 4 bases; unmatched junction bases: 0. This CDR3 comprises 14 residues.

This clone was seen only a few times. The CDR3 DNA follows: TGTGCCAGCAGTCCCCGGGACAGAAGAGAGACCCAGTACTTC. Translated, it gives CASSPRDRRETQYF. This chain links TRBV6-5 with TRBJ2-5; 7 bases map to TRBD1. J lost 4 bases, V lost 5 bases, and 7 bases had no gene match. This CDR3 has 14 residues. The germline CDR1 and CDR2 sequences are MNHEY and SVGAGI.

The rearrangement joins TRBV10-2 to TRBJ2-7, with 9 bases lining up with TRBD1. V shed 7 bases and J 4 bases; nucleotides not matched to a gene: 8. CDR1 is WSHSY and CDR2 is SAAADI in the germline V gene. The CDR3 is made up of 14 amino acids. The CDR3 coding sequence is TGCGCCAGCATGAGCCGGGACAGGGCTTACGAGCAGTACTTC. It codes for CASMSRDRAYEQYF.

This clone was picked up a small number of times. This sequence joins TRBV30 and TRBJ2-1; 7 bases are shared with TRBD2. The CDR3 totals 15 residues. The germline CDR1 and CDR2 sequences are GTSNPN and SVGIG (reference sequence). Trimming removed 7 bases from V and 6 bases from J; junction bases left unmatched: 15. DNA of the CDR3: TGTGCCTTGAAGAATACGGGACTAAACATCAATGAGCAGTTCTTC. The encoded protein is CALKNTGLNINEQFF.

This clone was counted only a few times. The chain links TRBV4-2 to TRBJ1-5, with D possibly matching TRBD1 (6 bases). Trimming took off 0 bases at V and 7 bases at J, with 22 bases between the two ends. In germline, CDR1 is LGHNA, CDR2 YNFKEQ. This CDR3 contains 18 residues. Here the CDR3 reads CASSQDLIGRGTRQPQHF. The CDR3 DNA sequence: TGTGCCAGCAGCCAAGACCTCATCGGAAGGGGGACGCGGCAGCCCCAGCATTTT.

The CDR3 spells CASSLRTGFNEKLFF. The CDR3 DNA reads as TGTGCCAGCTCACTACGGACAGGCTTTAATGAAAAACTGTTTTTT. The chain links TRBV18 to TRBJ1-4, with 7 nucleotides matching TRBD1. V lost 4 bases to trimming and J lost 4 bases; unmatched junction nucleotides: 6. Per germline, CDR1 KGHSH and CDR2 LQKENI. CDR3 length equals 15 residues.

Here the CDR3 reads CSTQRGTSTDTQYF. Here the CDR3 DNA reads TGCAGCACCCAGCGGGGGACAAGCACAGATACGCAGTATTTT. This chain links TRBV29-1 with TRBJ2-3; 8 nucleotides line up with TRBD2. With V trimmed by 8 bases and J by 0 bases, 7 bases remained unmatched. CDR1 and CDR2 from the germline V gene are SQVTM and ANQGSEA. CDR3 length: 14 residues.

This clone has just a few counts. The chain uses TRBV2 and TRBJ1-5; no clear D. CDR1 and CDR2 from the germline V gene are SNHLY and FYNNEI. CDR3 size: 15 residues. The ends were cut back, 7 bases at V and 2 bases at J, with 15 bases in the middle. This CDR3 reads CASTWGFGGNQPQHF. DNA for the CDR3: TGTGCCAGCACATGGGGATTCGGGGGCAATCAGCCCCAGCATTTT.

There are a few counts of this clone. This chain links TRBV28 with TRBJ2-2, with D possibly being TRBD1 (5 bases). Trimming took off 11 bases at V and 4 bases at J, with 17 bases between the two ends. CDR1 is MDHEN, CDR2 SYDVKM, per germline. The CDR3 loop spans 14 amino acids. The CDR3 protein is CAASRQGGTGELFF. CDR3 nucleotides: TGTGCCGCAAGCCGGCAGGGTGGCACCGGGGAGCTGTTTTTT. The full variable domain, in which reference TRBV28 and TRBJ2-2 provide the parts outside the CDR3, is DVKVTQSSRYLVKRTGEKVFLECVQDMDHENMFWYRQDPGLGLRLIYFSYDVKMKEKGDIPEGYSVSREKKERFSLILESASTNQTSMYLCAASRQGGTGELFFGEGSRLTVL.

This clone was seen a few times. The identical CDR3 is also encoded by other nucleotide sequences in the sample. This sequence joins TRBV10-3 and TRBJ2-2; D gene unclear. The CDR3 has 12 amino acids. Deletions cut 3 bases from V and 5 bases from J, with 4 bases between. The germline CDR1 and CDR2 sequences are ENHRY and SYGVKD. The CDR3 nucleotides read TGTGCCATCAGTGACGGGACCGGGGAGCTGTTTTTT. Translated: CAISDGTGELFF.

CDR3: CASSGGTEDGYTF. The DNA of the CDR3 is TGTGCCAGCAGTGGGGGCACAGAGGATGGCTACACCTTC. The chain couples TRBV2 to TRBJ1-2; TRBD1 is a possible D gene (5 bases). CDR3 length: 13 amino acids. The V gene lost 4 bases and the J gene lost 6 bases, with 12 bases spanning the gap. Per germline, CDR1 SNHLY and CDR2 FYNNEI. The full variable domain, with the rest looked up from reference TRBV2 and TRBJ1-2, is EPEVTQTPSHQVTQMGQEVILRCVPISNHLYFYWYRQILGQKVEFLVSFYNNEISEKSEIFDDQFSVERPDGSNFTLKIRSTKLEDSAMYFCASSGGTEDGYTFGSGTRLTVV.

The V and J genes are TRBV5-1 and TRBJ1-1; tentatively, D is TRBD1 (5 bases). Germline-derived CDR1 and CDR2 are SGHRS and YFSETQ. CDR3 size: 13 residues. The V end lost 4 bases, the J end lost 1 base, and 8 bases lay between the germline ends. Here the CDR3 reads CASSATENTEAFF. CDR3 DNA: TGCGCCAGCAGCGCGACAGAGAACACTGAAGCTTTCTTT.

J is TRBJ1-5 and V is TRBV9; TRBD1 might be the D (5 bases). Deletions cut 3 bases from V and 4 bases from J, with 8 bases between. The CDR3 is 13 amino acids. CDR1 is SGDLS, CDR2 YYNGEE, per germline. CDR3 loop: CASSAQGNQPQHF. In DNA form, the CDR3 reads TGTGCCAGCAGCGCCCAGGGAAATCAGCCCCAGCATTTT. Complete variable domain (other parts from reference TRBV9 and TRBJ1-5): DSGVTQTPKHLITATGQRVTLRCSPRSGDLSVYWYQQSLDQGLQFLIQYYNGEERAKGNILERFSAQQFPDLHSELNLSSLELGDSALYFCASSAQGNQPQHFGDGTRLSIL.

The V and J genes are TRBV18 and TRBJ1-2, with a possible D match to TRBD1 (5 bases). CDR1 is KGHSH, CDR2 LQKENI, per germline. The CDR3 is 12 amino acids. V lost 6 bases and J lost 11, with 16 bases in between. The CDR3 DNA reads as TGTGCCAGCTCCGAAATGGGGCAAGGGTACACCTTC. Translated: CASSEMGQGYTF.

The chain couples TRBV14 to TRBJ2-6; D gene unclear. V lost 4 bases to trimming and J lost 3 bases, with 10 bases between them. Germline V gene data show CDR1 as SGHDN and CDR2 as FVKESK. The CDR3 spans 15 residues. In DNA form, the CDR3 reads TGTGCCAGCAGCCCAAATACGGGTGGGGCCAACGTCCTGACTTTC. Translating gives CASSPNTGGANVLTF. Filled out from reference TRBV14 and TRBJ2-6, the complete variable domain reads EAGVTQFPSHSVIEKGQTVTLRCDPISGHDNLYWYRRVMGKEIKFLLHFVKESKQDESGMPNNRFLAERTGGTYSTLKVQPAELEDSGVYFCASSPNTGGANVLTFGAGSRLTVL.

CDR3 coding DNA: TGTGCCAGCACCCTGGGGGCAGGGGGAAAGACCCAGTACTTC. This gives the protein CASTLGAGGKTQYF. The V call is TRBV7-9, the J call TRBJ2-5; 7 positions match TRBD1. Germline values: CDR1 SEHNR, CDR2 FQNEAQ (reference sequence). The CDR3 length is 14 residues. V shed 7 bases, J shed 6 bases, and the junction held 11 bases outside the gene matches.

This chain joins TRBV27 and TRBJ2-3; no clear D. The V end was cut by 6 bases, the J end by 7 bases, with 8 bases between. Germline V gene data show CDR1 as MNHEY and CDR2 as SMNVEV (reference sequence). The CDR3 has 11 amino acids. For the CDR3, the DNA is TGTGCCAGCAGCCCCGCGAATACGCAGTATTTT. Encoded protein: CASSPANTQYF.

This clone was counted between two and nine times. The chain combines TRBV2 with TRBJ1-1; D ambiguous. The CDR3 has 15 amino acids. V was shortened by 2 bases and J by 0 bases, with 10 bases between the two germline ends. Germline V gene lookup returns CDR1 SNHLY and CDR2 FYNNEI. This CDR3 is CASSETGGMNTEAFF. The CDR3 DNA reads TGTGCCAGCAGTGAAACGGGTGGTATGAACACTGAAGCTTTCTTT.

This clone was counted a few times. The chain joins TRBV9 to TRBJ2-1; 12 positions agree with TRBD2. The V and J ends lost 3 bases and 3 bases, in that order; junction bases with no gene match: 1. Per germline, CDR1 SGDLS and CDR2 YYNGEE. The CDR3 covers 15 residues. CDR3 sequence (DNA): TGTGCCAGCAGCGGGACTAGCGGGGACTACAATGAGCAGTTCTTC. It translates to CASSGTSGDYNEQFF.